A single TCR beta chain is shown here with its context. CDR3 size: 15 residues. The repertoire was sequenced with immunoSEQ multiplex PCR; TCRdb's copy has only in-frame clones and lacks some. This table holds under 150,000 clones, approximately 84% found once. This entry is derived from a study of blood T cell repertoires in COVID-19. As for the study in general: Acute and convalescent COVID-19 specimens originated in the United States, Italy and Spain.

Input material: peripheral blood. The chain carries TRBV21-1 and TRBJ1-1; no DNA check was done on the table's D call, TRBD1. TRBV21-1 constitutes a pseudogene. The sequence was obtained from a man in his forties with acute or convalescent COVID-19. CDR3 in amino acids: CATGGQGGVDTEAFF. The DNA for the CDR3 is TGTGCCACCGGAGGGCAGGGGGGAGTGGACACTGAAGCTTTCTTT.